The TCR beta chain under discussion was sequenced for a study of chronic HIV infection and antiretroviral therapy. TCRdb recomputed calls from the 5' RACE reads with MiXCR, one row per CDR3 protein. The top ten hold about 2.4% of the sample, which has around 30,000 distinct CDR3 sequences, 7% to 10% seen once. Looked up from germline, CDR1 is SGDLS and CDR2 is YYNGEE. The CDR3 has 14 residues. The V gene end was trimmed by 4 bases and the J gene end by 4 bases; junction bases not matched to a gene: 4. This clonotype was detected many times. The source is an adult who had HIV and had not received antiretroviral therapy, or was an uninfected healthy control (not recorded which). This chain uses TRBV9 with TRBJ2-7, with 11 bases aligning to TRBD1. What was sequenced was peripheral blood. CDR3 in DNA: TGTGCCAGCAGCCCCGGACAGGGGGCTTACGAGCAGTACTTC. It yields the protein CASSPGQGAYEQYF.